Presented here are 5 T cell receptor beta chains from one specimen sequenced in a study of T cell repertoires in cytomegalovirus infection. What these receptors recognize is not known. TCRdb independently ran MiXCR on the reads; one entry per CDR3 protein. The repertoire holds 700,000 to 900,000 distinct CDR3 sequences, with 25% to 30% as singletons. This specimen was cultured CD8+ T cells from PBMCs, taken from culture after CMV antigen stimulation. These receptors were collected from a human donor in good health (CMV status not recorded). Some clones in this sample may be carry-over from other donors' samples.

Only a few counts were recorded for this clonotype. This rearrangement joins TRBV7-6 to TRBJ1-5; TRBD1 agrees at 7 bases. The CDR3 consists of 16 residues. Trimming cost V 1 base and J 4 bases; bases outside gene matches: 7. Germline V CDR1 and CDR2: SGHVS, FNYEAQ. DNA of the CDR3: TGTGCCAGCAGCTTAGAGGAAGGGGGCCTTAATCAGCCCCAGCATTTT. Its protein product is CASSLEEGGLNQPQHF.

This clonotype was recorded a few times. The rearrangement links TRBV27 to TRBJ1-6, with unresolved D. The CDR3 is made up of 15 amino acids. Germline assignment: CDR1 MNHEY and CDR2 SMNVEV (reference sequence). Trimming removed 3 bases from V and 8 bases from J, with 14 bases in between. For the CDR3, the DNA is TGTGCCAGCAGTTTCTTCACGAACCCGGATTCACCCCTCCACTTT. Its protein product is CASSFFTNPDSPLHF.

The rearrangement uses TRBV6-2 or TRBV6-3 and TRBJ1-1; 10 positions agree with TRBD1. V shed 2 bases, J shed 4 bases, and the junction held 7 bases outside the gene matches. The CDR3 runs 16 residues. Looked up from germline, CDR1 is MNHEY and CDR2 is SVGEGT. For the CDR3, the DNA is TGTGCCAGCAGTTACCCTCGACAGGGGGCTATCACTGAAGCTTTCTTT. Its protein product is CASSYPRQGAITEAFF.

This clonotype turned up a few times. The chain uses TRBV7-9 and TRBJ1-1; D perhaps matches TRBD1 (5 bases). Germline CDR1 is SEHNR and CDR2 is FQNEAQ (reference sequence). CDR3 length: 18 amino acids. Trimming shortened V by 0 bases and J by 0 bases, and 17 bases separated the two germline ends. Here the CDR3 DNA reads TGTGCCAGCAGCTTAGCCGGGGGAGGCCATACAATGAACACTGAAGCTTTCTTT. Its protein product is CASSLAGGGHTMNTEAFF.

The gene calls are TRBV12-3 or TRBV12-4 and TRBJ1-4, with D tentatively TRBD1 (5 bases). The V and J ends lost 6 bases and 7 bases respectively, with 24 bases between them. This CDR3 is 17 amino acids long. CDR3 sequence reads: CASRGPVGGLVGEKLFF. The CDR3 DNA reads TGTGCCAGCAGGGGGCCGGTAGGCGGTTTGGTTGGTGAAAAACTGTTTTTT.